The T cell receptor (beta chain) described here comes from a study of shared clonotypes between healthy human individuals. Points from the study as a whole: Clonotypes not shared had lower generation probabilities than those common to all four donors.

V lost 5 bases to trimming and J lost 5 bases, with 16 bases between them. This CDR3 is built from 15 residues. CDR1 is MDHEN, CDR2 SYDVKM, per germline. As for this clone: The target antigen is unknown.

Source study methods: ImmunoSEQ supplied junction-only sequences lacking quality scores, so filtering was different. The assay was immunoSEQ multiplex PCR, and TCRdb's table has in-frame clones only and misses some. Clone size and the V and J calls come from that table; the DNA yielded D and trimming. The sample contains a few hundred thousand clones, around 97% of which appear only once. Sample: naive CD4+ T cells sorted from blood. This sample's subset: CD45RA+ positively selected. The chain is built from TRBV28 and TRBJ1-5, with a possible D match to TRBD1 (6 bases). The receptor's source is a woman in her thirties in good health. CDR3 in amino acids: CASSRPPRTDQPQHF. The DNA for the CDR3 is TGTGCCAGCAGTCGACCACCGAGGACAGATCAGCCCCAGCATTTT. The full variable domain, completed using reference TRBV28 and TRBJ1-5, is DVKVTQSSRYLVKRTGEKVFLECVQDMDHENMFWYRQDPGLGLRLIYFSYDVKMKEKGDIPEGYSVSREKKERFSLILESASTNQTSMYLCASSRPPRTDQPQHFGDGTRLSIL.